This T cell receptor (beta chain) was identified during a study of cytomegalovirus exposure and HLA in healthy donors. The PCR employed 60 Vbeta primers together with 13 Jbeta primers. Assay: immunoSEQ multiplex PCR; the TCRdb copy retains only in-frame clones and omits some. The data show 150,000 to 200,000 clones, roughly 83% seen once. For this clone: The antigen is undetermined.

The CDR3 length is 15 residues. V lost 2 bases to trimming and J lost 4 bases; unmatched junction nucleotides: 5. CDR1 and CDR2 (germline): SGHRS, YFSETQ. General study findings and limits: When the data were analyzed later, several of the most significant clusters appeared to be linked to common viral pathogens.

The clonotype comes from a woman in her late teens or twenties in good health and CMV-seronegative. The chain combines TRBV5-1 with TRBJ2-2; TRBD2 matches 7 bases. The sequenced sample consisted of PBMCs. The CDR3 here is CASSFGGRGTGELFF. The CDR3 bases are TGCGCCAGCAGCTTCGGAGGGAGGGGCACCGGGGAGCTGTTTTTT.